One and the same sample provided the 5 T cell receptor beta chains below, sequenced in a study of blood T cell repertoires in COVID-19. The data were produced by immunoSEQ multiplex PCR, yet TCRdb's version contains in-frame clones alone and is incomplete. The sample includes roughly 250,000 clones, 70% to 90% seen only once; the top ten take about 3.5%. Source material: PBMCs or T cells enriched from blood (not recorded which). Source of these receptors: a woman in her thirties or forties with acute COVID-19.

This chain connects TRBV7-8 to TRBJ1-2, with 12 positions matching TRBD1. Germline V gene sequence: CDR1 SGHVS, CDR2 FQNEAQ. V was clipped by 5 bases and J by 8 bases; unmatched bases: 12. This CDR3 is 16 amino acids long. The CDR3 nucleotides are TGTGCCAGCAGCCGCAGGGTATGGGACAGGGGGCGAGGCTACACCTTC. As protein: CASSRRVWDRGRGYTF. Full variable domain (remainder filled in from reference TRBV7-8 and TRBJ1-2): GAGVSQSPRYKVAKRGQDVALRCDPISGHVSLFWYQQALGQGPEFLTYFQNEAQLDKSGLPSDRFFAERPEGSVSTLKIQRTQQEDSAVYLCASSRRVWDRGRGYTFGSGTRLTVV.

The chain couples TRBV2 to TRBJ1-2, with a tentative D call TRBD1 (5 bases). This CDR3 comprises 13 residues. The V and J ends lost 6 bases and 10 bases respectively, with 18 bases between them. Germline V gene lookup returns CDR1 SNHLY and CDR2 FYNNEI. CDR3 in DNA: TGTGCCAGCAGCCCAAGTGCCAGGGTGGTCTACACCTTC. Protein sequence: CASSPSARVVYTF.

The V and J genes are TRBV9 and TRBJ1-5, with D perhaps matching TRBD1 (5 bases). Germline assignment: CDR1 SGDLS and CDR2 YYNGEE. Trimming pared 2 bases from V and 7 bases from J, leaving 16 bases between. The CDR3 runs to 15 residues. This CDR3 is CASSVEGRDGQPQHF. CDR3 sequence (DNA): TGTGCCAGCAGCGTCGAAGGCAGGGATGGGCAGCCCCAGCATTTT.

This chain links TRBV7-2 with TRBJ2-7, with D perhaps matching TRBD2 (6 bases). With 4 bases removed from V and 5 bases from J, the gap between germline ends came to 15 bases. CDR3 size: 14 residues. Germline V gene sequence: CDR1 SGHTA, CDR2 FQGNSA. For the CDR3, the DNA is TGTGCCAGCAGCTCCCTCGGCGGGAACCACGAGCAGTACTTC. It encodes CASSSLGGNHEQYF.

The genes are TRBV10-2 and TRBJ2-7, with 12 bases aligning to TRBD2. The CDR3 spans 15 residues. CDR1 is WSHSY, CDR2 SAAADI, per germline. The J segment lost 4 bases and the V segment lost 5 bases, leaving 6 bases of the junction unmatched. DNA of the CDR3: TGCGCCAGCAGTTTGACTAGCGGGAGAATGTACGAGCAGTACTTC. This gives the protein CASSLTSGRMYEQYF.